Following are 2 T cell receptor beta chains from one sample sequenced in a study of blood T cell repertoires in COVID-19. TCRdb keeps only in-frame clones here, not all; method: immunoSEQ multiplex PCR. Counted here are some 80,000 clones, around 88% occurring once; the ten biggest clones make up about a sixth. The material sequenced was peripheral blood. Receptor source: a human donor in a cohort sampled during active COVID-19.

The genes are TRBV6-4 and TRBJ2-1, with TRBD1 identical over 8 bases. Trimming at V came to 4 bases and at J to 0 bases, leaving 8 bases not matched to a gene. This CDR3 is built from 17 residues. CDR1 and CDR2 (germline): MRHNA, SNTAGT. This CDR3 is CASSGPGTGFSYNEQFF. CDR3 DNA: TGTGCCAGCAGTGGCCCAGGGACAGGATTCTCCTACAATGAGCAGTTCTTC.

The chain recombines TRBV5-3 with TRBJ2-2, with TRBD2 identical over 10 bases. TRBV5-3 is known as an ORF, though its function is uncertain. The CDR3 is made up of 18 amino acids. The junction had 16 bases not matched to a gene; V was cut back by 5 bases and J by 6 bases. The CDR3 loop is CARRVSSGSTYDAGELFF. CDR3 DNA: TGTGCCAGAAGGGTATCTAGCGGGAGTACTTACGACGCCGGGGAGCTGTTTTTT.